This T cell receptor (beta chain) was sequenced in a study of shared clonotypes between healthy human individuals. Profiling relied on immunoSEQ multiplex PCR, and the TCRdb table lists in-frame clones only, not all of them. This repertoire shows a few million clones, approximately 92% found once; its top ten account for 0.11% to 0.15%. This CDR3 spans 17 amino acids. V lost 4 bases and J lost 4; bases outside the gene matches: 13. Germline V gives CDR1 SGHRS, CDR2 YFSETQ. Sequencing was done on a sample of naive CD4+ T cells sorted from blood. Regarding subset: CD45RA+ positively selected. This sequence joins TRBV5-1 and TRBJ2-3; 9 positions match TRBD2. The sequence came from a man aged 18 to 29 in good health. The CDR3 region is CASSPEARGGRADTQYF. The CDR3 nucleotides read TGCGCCAGCAGCCCGGAGGCGCGGGGGGGTCGGGCAGATACGCAGTATTTT. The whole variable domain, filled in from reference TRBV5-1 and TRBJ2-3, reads KAGVTQTPRYLIKTRGQQVTLSCSPISGHRSVSWYQQTPGQGLQFLFEYFSETQRNKGNFPGRFSGRQFSNSRSEMNVSTLELGDSALYLCASSPEARGGRADTQYFGPGTRLTVL.